The present T cell receptor (beta chain) was sequenced within a study of OX40 agonist ivuxolimab in advanced cancers. Study information: The dose-escalation group included hepatocellular carcinoma, melanoma, renal cell carcinoma and head and neck cancer. The mean age was roughly 60 years, ranging from roughly 23 to 90, with less than 90% of participants male. Study-wide results and caveats: CD8+ T cells were the subset that, on average, had more expanded clones than CD4+.

Turning to this clone: Its specificity is unknown.

Some clones are missing from TCRdb's copy, which holds only in-frame ones; the method was immunoSEQ multiplex PCR. The data hold 80,000 or so clones, with around 86% observed a single time. Patients with autoimmune history or systemic immunosuppression were excluded. The TCR comes from an adult with an advanced solid tumor such as melanoma, head and neck, liver or kidney cancer. Sequenced here: CD4+ or CD8+ T cells sorted from blood, sampled in a trial of the OX40 agonist ivuxolimab.

The CDR3 DNA reads as TGTGCCAGCAGTTACTTGGGGGCTAGCGGCTACGAGCAGTACTTC. Translation gives CASSYLGASGYEQYF. The chain couples TRBV6-6 to TRBJ2-7; weak D call: TRBD2 (7 bases). The V gene lost 1 base and the J gene lost 3 bases, with 13 bases spanning the gap. CDR1 is MNHNY, CDR2 SVGAGI, per germline (reference sequence). This CDR3 has 15 residues.